This entry concerns a single TCR beta chain. This specimen comes from a study of blood T cell repertoires in COVID-19. The CDR3 has 15 residues. Trimming took 0 bases from V and 5 from J; bases not matched to a gene: 9. Germline V lookup: CDR1 SQVTM, CDR2 ANQGSEA. The assay was immunoSEQ multiplex PCR, and TCRdb's table has in-frame clones only and misses some. The sample lists about 190,000 clones, approximately 80% seen once, with approximately 12% in the top ten. The chain recombines TRBV29-1 with TRBJ1-1, with 7 bases matching TRBD1. The receptor was isolated from a man aged 45-65 years who had recovered from COVID-19. The sequenced sample consisted of peripheral blood. In DNA, the CDR3 is TGCAGCGTTGAAGATCGCGGTAGGGGGCGAACTGAAGCTTTCTTT. Its protein is CSVEDRGRGRTEAFF.